One and the same sample provided the 8 T cell receptor beta chains below, sequenced in a study of identical twins. MiXCR, applied by TCRdb to the 5' RACE reads, yields one record per CDR3 protein. The sample yields approximately 890,000 distinct CDR3 sequences, approximately 13% seen once. The data also belong to a second study, concerning yellow fever vaccine responses in identical twins.

The sample consisted of PBMCs. The receptors originated from a woman between 18 and 30 years old in good health.

The rearrangement links TRBV4-1 to TRBJ2-1, with TRBD2 as a possible D gene (6 bases). Per germline, CDR1 MGHRA and CDR2 YSYEKL. Trimming removed 0 bases at V and 10 bases at J, with 19 bases between. The length of the CDR3 is 16 residues. This CDR3 is CASSQDGRGPQLEQFF. CDR3 nucleotide sequence: TGCGCCAGCAGCCAAGATGGGCGGGGCCCGCAATTGGAGCAGTTCTTC.

V gene TRBV5-4 combines with J gene TRBJ2-1, with D unclear. Trimming left V 1 base short and J 7 bases short, with 6 bases between. Germline V gene sequence: CDR1 SGHNT, CDR2 YYREEE (reference sequence). CDR3 size: 12 residues. This chain's CDR3 is CASSLPENEQFF. In DNA form, the CDR3 reads TGTGCCAGCAGCTTGCCGGAGAATGAGCAGTTCTTC.

V is TRBV18 and J is TRBJ2-7; 11 nucleotides agree with TRBD1. From germline, CDR1 is KGHSH and CDR2 LQKENI. This CDR3 has 16 residues. The ends lost 0 bases at V and 2 bases at J; junction bases unmatched: 3. The CDR3 DNA reads TGTGCCAGCTCACCACCAGGACAGGGGGCGCCCTACGAGCAGTACTTC. Translated, it gives CASSPPGQGAPYEQYF.

The gene calls are TRBV19 and TRBJ1-1; D is uncertain. CDR1 is LNHDA and CDR2 is SQIVND in the germline V gene (reference sequence). This CDR3 contains 18 residues. Trimming took off 9 bases at V and 0 bases at J, with 26 bases between the two ends. CDR3 sequence reads: CASVVRSAQPTMNTEAFF. The CDR3 DNA is TGTGCCAGCGTAGTCCGCTCCGCTCAACCGACTATGAACACTGAAGCTTTCTTT.

This chain links TRBV24-1 with TRBJ2-1; possible D gene TRBD2, 5 bases. The V and J ends lost 9 bases and 6 bases respectively, with 17 bases between them. Germline V gives CDR1 KGHDR, CDR2 SFDVKD. This CDR3 is 14 amino acids long. The CDR3 region is CATLGTGGINEQFF. In nucleotides, the CDR3 is TGTGCCACCCTAGGTACTGGAGGTATCAATGAGCAGTTCTTC.

This clonotype was counted many times. The chain joins TRBV10-3 to TRBJ2-1; D not resolved. This CDR3 has 13 residues. Germline CDR1 reads ENHRY; CDR2 reads SYGVKD. Trimming cost V 0 bases and J 6 bases, with 6 bases left between them. CDR3 nucleotide sequence: TGTGCCATCAGTGAGTCGCGTTCCAATGAGCAGTTCTTC. Its translation is CAISESRSNEQFF.

The genes are TRBV11-2 and TRBJ2-6; D unresolved. Trimming shortened V by 0 bases and J by 5 bases, and 11 bases separated the two germline ends. The CDR3 sequence is 16 residues long. The germline CDR1 and CDR2 sequences are SGHAT and FQNNGV. This CDR3 is CASSLDLLAWANVLTF. The CDR3 nucleotides are TGTGCCAGCAGCTTAGATCTCCTGGCCTGGGCCAACGTCCTGACTTTC.

The rearrangement joins TRBV5-5 to TRBJ2-1; D is ambiguous. The CDR3 consists of 14 residues. Germline V gene data show CDR1 as SGHKS and CDR2 as YYEKEE (reference sequence). The ends were cut back, 4 bases at V and 4 bases at J, with 12 bases in the middle. The CDR3 region is CASSPKAEYNEQFF. CDR3 bases: TGTGCCAGCAGCCCTAAGGCGGAGTACAATGAGCAGTTCTTC.